Each of the 17 T cell receptor beta chains below was sequenced from the same sample in a study of liver allograft versus peripheral blood T cells. At the level of the study: Recipients' peripheral blood served as the comparator for T cell receptor repertoires in transplanted livers.

TCRdb reprocessed the reads via MiXCR and lists one record per CDR3 protein. Here the sample spans over 10,000 distinct CDR3 sequences, approximately 17% being singletons. These receptors came from a human patient who had a liver transplant. Some T cells may be the graft donor's.

This clonotype is classed as medium-sized. V usage is TRBV15 and J usage is TRBJ2-7, with 11 positions matching TRBD2. The CDR3 runs to 17 residues. J was trimmed by 4 bases and V by 5 bases; bases with no gene match: 13. Germline loops: CDR1 LNHNV, CDR2 YYDKDF (reference sequence). The CDR3 here is CATSGPRLAGGGYEQYF. In DNA form, the CDR3 reads TGTGCCACCAGCGGTCCAAGGCTAGCGGGAGGCGGGTACGAGCAGTACTTC.

This clonotype was detected a few times. The chain is built from TRBV5-6 and TRBJ2-7, with D possibly TRBD2 on 5 matching bases. Trimming cost V 4 bases and J 0 bases, with 17 bases left between them. The CDR3 sequence is 16 residues long. In germline, CDR1 is SGHDT, CDR2 YYEEEE. Here the CDR3 DNA reads TGTGCCAGCAGCCGAGGACTTAGCATTAACTCCTACGAGCAGTACTTC. Translated: CASSRGLSINSYEQYF.

A remark on this clonotype: This may arise from a read error, as a much more abundant clone is one base away. The DNA of the CDR3 is TGTGCCAGCAGGGGGGGACAGAGCTCTCGAAACACCATATATTTT. Translation gives CASRGGQSSRNTIYF. The chain employs TRBV6-5 and TRBJ1-3; 7 positions match TRBD1. CDR1 is MNHEY and CDR2 is SVGAGI in the germline V gene. CDR3 length: 15 residues.

The chain carries TRBV20-1 and TRBJ2-7; D may be TRBD1 or TRBD2 (6 bases each). This CDR3 spans 13 amino acids. Germline V gene sequence: CDR1 DFQATT, CDR2 SNEGSKA (reference sequence). The V gene lost 1 base and the J gene lost 2 bases, with 9 bases spanning the gap. In nucleotides, the CDR3 is TGCAGTGCTAGAGGGGGGGCCCCCTACGAGCAGTACTTC. Residues: CSARGGAPYEQYF.

This clonotype was found many times. The chain uses TRBV9 and TRBJ1-4, with 7 bases fitting TRBD1. V lost 2 bases to trimming and J lost 4 bases; unmatched junction nucleotides: 2. CDR1 is SGDLS, CDR2 YYNGEE, per germline. The CDR3 runs to 14 residues. The CDR3: CASSVGTVNEKLFF. The CDR3 DNA follows: TGTGCCAGCAGCGTTGGGACAGTTAATGAAAAACTGTTTTTT.

The CDR3 loop reads CASSLGGGTRNTGELFF. CDR3 nucleotide sequence: TGTGCCAGCAGCTTAGGGGGCGGGACAAGGAACACCGGGGAGCTGTTTTTT. The rearrangement uses TRBV11-3 and TRBJ2-2; D may be TRBD1 or TRBD2 (6 bases each). Germline V gene sequence: CDR1 SGHNT, CDR2 YENEEA. The CDR3 is 17 amino acids. The V end lost 1 base, the J end lost 1 base, and 13 bases lay between the germline ends. Using reference TRBV11-3 and TRBJ2-2 for the parts outside the CDR3, the full variable domain is EAGVVQSPRYKIIEKKQPVAFWCNPISGHNTLYWYLQNLGQGPELLIRYENEEAVDDSQLPKDRFSAERLKGVDSTLKIQPAELGDSAVYLCASSLGGGTRNTGELFFGEGSRLTVL.

V is TRBV9 and J is TRBJ1-6; 11 nucleotides align to TRBD1. The J segment lost 7 bases and the V segment lost 3 bases, leaving 9 bases of the junction unmatched. Germline CDR1 SGDLS, CDR2 YYNGEE. The CDR3 covers 17 residues. CDR3 region: CASSGPGQGARNSPLHF. The CDR3 nucleotides read TGTGCCAGCAGCGGTCCTGGACAGGGGGCGAGAAATTCACCCCTCCACTTT.

In its sample, this clonotype was seen many times. This chain uses TRBV5-6 with TRBJ2-1; D gene ambiguous. The CDR3 loop spans 16 amino acids. V gave up 5 bases and J gave up 0 bases, with 15 bases separating them. The germline gives CDR1 SGHDT, CDR2 YYEEEE. Here the CDR3 reads CASSSRLPFSYNEQFF. CDR3 DNA sequence: TGTGCCAGCAGTTCCCGACTGCCCTTCTCCTACAATGAGCAGTTCTTC.

This clonotype has ten or more counts. The chain combines TRBV6-2 or TRBV6-3 with TRBJ2-1, with 10 nucleotides matching TRBD2. The V gene end was trimmed by 7 bases and the J gene end by 4 bases; junction bases not matched to a gene: 1. The CDR3 is 13 residues long. Germline V gives CDR1 MNHEY, CDR2 SVGEGT. The CDR3 spells CASKREGYNEQFF. In nucleotides, the CDR3 is TGTGCCAGCAAGCGGGAGGGTTACAATGAGCAGTTCTTC.

The gene calls are TRBV12-3 or TRBV12-4 and TRBJ1-5, with a possible D match to TRBD1 (5 bases). V gave up 5 bases and J gave up 6 bases, with 11 bases separating them. The length of the CDR3 is 13 residues. The CDR3 bases are TGTGCCAGCAGTCAGGGAGAAGGTCAGCCCCAGCATTTT. Residues: CASSQGEGQPQHF.

This clonotype was counted many times. This chain connects TRBV20-1 to TRBJ1-2; D is unclear. The V and J ends lost 3 bases and 4 bases respectively, with 9 bases between them. This CDR3 region has 12 residues. Germline-derived CDR1 and CDR2 are DFQATT and SNEGSKA (reference sequence). In DNA, the CDR3 is TGCAGTGCTAGGAAAGCACCCTATGGCTACACCTTC. Translating it yields CSARKAPYGYTF.

This rearrangement joins TRBV20-1 to TRBJ2-2; D is uncertain. V gave up 3 bases and J gave up 6 bases, with 8 bases separating them. CDR3 length: 12 amino acids. Germline lookup yields CDR1 DFQATT and CDR2 SNEGSKA (reference sequence). CDR3 bases: TGCAGTGCTAGGGTTGGGCCCGGGGAGCTGTTTTTT. Amino acid sequence: CSARVGPGELFF.

This clonotype is termed medium-sized. The chain carries TRBV7-2 and TRBJ1-1; D is undetermined. The CDR3 is made up of 12 amino acids. Trimming took off 3 bases at V and 0 bases at J, with 2 bases between the two ends. Germline CDR1 and CDR2: SGHTA and FQGNSA. In DNA, the CDR3 is TGTGCCAGCAGCTTCTTGAACACTGAAGCTTTCTTT. Protein sequence: CASSFLNTEAFF. Full variable domain (rest looked up from reference TRBV7-2 and TRBJ1-1): GAGVSQSPSNKVTEKGKDVELRCDPISGHTALYWYRQSLGQGLEFLIYFQGNSAPDKSGLPSDRFSAERTGGSVSTLTIQRTQQEDSAVYLCASSFLNTEAFFGQGTRLTVV.

By proportion, this clonotype is medium-sized. The V gene is TRBV29-1, the J gene TRBJ1-2; D is possibly TRBD1 (5 bases). CDR1 is SQVTM and CDR2 is ANQGSEA in the germline V gene. CDR3 size: 15 residues. Trimming took off 4 bases at V and 7 bases at J, with 22 bases between the two ends. The CDR3 nucleotides read TGCAGCGTTGTATTGGGGGACGTCGGCTGGCGTGGCTACACCTTC. Its translation is CSVVLGDVGWRGYTF.

This clonotype was observed at least ten times. The rearrangement uses TRBV5-4 and TRBJ2-1, with no clear D. The V gene's germline CDR1 is SGHNT and CDR2 YYREEE (reference sequence). There are 15 residues in the CDR3. Trimming cost V 2 bases and J 0 bases, with 9 bases left between them. The CDR3 protein is CASSLRLSSYNEQFF. The CDR3 coding sequence is TGTGCCAGCAGCTTACGGTTGAGCTCCTACAATGAGCAGTTCTTC.

As concerns this clonotype: A much larger clone differs from this one at a single base, so this may be a read error. This chain connects TRBV11-1 to TRBJ1-1; weak D call: TRBD1 (5 bases). The CDR3 runs 17 residues. CDR1 is SGHAT, CDR2 FQDESV, per germline (reference sequence). Written as DNA, the CDR3 is TGTGCCAGCACCCTCAGACGGGGCTCAAGCGGGAACTCTGAAGCTTTCTTT. Its protein is CASTLRRGSSGNSEAFF.

The V gene is TRBV7-9, the J gene TRBJ2-7; TRBD2 might be the D (7 bases). This CDR3 comprises 15 residues. Germline lookup yields CDR1 SEHNR and CDR2 FQNEAQ (reference sequence). Deletions cut 4 bases from V and 2 bases from J, with 15 bases between. In nucleotides, the CDR3 is TGTGCCAGCAGCTCTCGGGCGGGGGCGACCTACGAGCAGTACTTC. It is translated as CASSSRAGATYEQYF.